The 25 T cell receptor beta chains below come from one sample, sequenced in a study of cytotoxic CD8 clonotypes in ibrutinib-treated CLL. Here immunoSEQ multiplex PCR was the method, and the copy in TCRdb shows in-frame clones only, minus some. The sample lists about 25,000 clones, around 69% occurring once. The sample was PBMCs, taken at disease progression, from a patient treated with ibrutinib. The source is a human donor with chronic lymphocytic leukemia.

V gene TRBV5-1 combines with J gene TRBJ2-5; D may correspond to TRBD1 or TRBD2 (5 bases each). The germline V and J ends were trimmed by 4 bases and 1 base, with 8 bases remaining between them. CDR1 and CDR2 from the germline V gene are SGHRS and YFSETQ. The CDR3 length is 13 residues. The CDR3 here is CASSGDPQETQYF. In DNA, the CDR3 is TGCGCCAGCAGCGGGGACCCCCAAGAGACCCAGTACTTC.

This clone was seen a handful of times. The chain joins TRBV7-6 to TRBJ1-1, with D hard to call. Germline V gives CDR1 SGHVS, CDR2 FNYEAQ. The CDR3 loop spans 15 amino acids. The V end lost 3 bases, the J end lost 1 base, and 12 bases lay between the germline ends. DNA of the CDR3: TGTGCCAGCAGCTTCGGACTTGGAACGAACACTGAAGCTTTCTTT. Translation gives CASSFGLGTNTEAFF.

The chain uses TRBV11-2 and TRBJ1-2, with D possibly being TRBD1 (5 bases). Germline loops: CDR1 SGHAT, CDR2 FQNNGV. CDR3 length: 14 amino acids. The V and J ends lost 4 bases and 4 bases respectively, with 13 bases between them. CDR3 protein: CASSSQRGPYGYTF. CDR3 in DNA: TGTGCCAGCAGCTCCCAACGGGGCCCCTATGGCTACACCTTC.

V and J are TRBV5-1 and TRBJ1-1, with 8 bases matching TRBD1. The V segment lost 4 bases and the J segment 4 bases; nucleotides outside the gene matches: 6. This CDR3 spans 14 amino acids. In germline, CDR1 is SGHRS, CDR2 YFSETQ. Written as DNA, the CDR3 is TGCGCCAGCAGCCCTGCGACAGGGGCCACTGAAGCTTTCTTT. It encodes CASSPATGATEAFF.

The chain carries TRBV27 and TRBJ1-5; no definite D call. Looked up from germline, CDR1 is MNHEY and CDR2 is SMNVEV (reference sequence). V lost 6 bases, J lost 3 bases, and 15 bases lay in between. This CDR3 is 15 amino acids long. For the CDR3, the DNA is TGTGCCAGCAGCCTGGCTGTACCCCCCAATCAGCCCCAGCATTTT. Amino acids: CASSLAVPPNQPQHF.

For the CDR3, the DNA is TGTGCCAGCAGTCCCACCCCGACAGGGTCCTATGGCTACACCTTC. Its translation is CASSPTPTGSYGYTF. The J gene is TRBJ1-2, the V gene TRBV27; TRBD1 matches 7 bases. The germline gives CDR1 MNHEY, CDR2 SMNVEV (reference sequence). Trimming removed 5 bases from V and 4 bases from J; junction bases left unmatched: 10. CDR3 length: 15 amino acids.

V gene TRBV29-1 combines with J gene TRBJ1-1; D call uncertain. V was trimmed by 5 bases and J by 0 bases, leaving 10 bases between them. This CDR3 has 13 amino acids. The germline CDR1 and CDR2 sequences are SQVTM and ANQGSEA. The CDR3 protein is CSVFVTLNTEAFF. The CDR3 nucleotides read TGCAGCGTTTTTGTCACACTGAACACTGAAGCTTTCTTT.

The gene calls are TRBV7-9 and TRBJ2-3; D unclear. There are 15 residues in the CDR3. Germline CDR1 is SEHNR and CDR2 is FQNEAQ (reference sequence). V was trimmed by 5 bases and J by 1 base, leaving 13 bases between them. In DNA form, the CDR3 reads TGTGCCAGCAGCGGCGTTGGGCTGGGCACAGATACGCAGTATTTT. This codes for CASSGVGLGTDTQYF.

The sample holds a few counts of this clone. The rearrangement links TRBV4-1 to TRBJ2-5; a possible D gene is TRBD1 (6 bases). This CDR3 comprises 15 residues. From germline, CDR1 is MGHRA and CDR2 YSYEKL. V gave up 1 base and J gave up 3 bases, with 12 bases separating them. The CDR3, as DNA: TGCGCCAGCAGCCAAGTCAGCAGGGGAAAAGAGACCCAGTACTTC. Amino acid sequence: CASSQVSRGKETQYF.

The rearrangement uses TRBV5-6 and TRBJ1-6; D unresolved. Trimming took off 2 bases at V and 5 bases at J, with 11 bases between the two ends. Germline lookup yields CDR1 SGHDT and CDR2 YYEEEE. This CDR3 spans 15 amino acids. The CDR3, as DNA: TGTGCCAGCAGCTTACTGGTTGCAGATAATTCACCCCTCCACTTT. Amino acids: CASSLLVADNSPLHF.

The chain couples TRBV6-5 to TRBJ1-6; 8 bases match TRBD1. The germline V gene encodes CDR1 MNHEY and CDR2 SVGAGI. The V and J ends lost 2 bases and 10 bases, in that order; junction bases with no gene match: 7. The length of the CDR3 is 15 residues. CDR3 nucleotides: TGTGCCAGCAGTTACATAAGGGACAGGAGGTCACCCCTCCACTTT. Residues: CASSYIRDRRSPLHF.

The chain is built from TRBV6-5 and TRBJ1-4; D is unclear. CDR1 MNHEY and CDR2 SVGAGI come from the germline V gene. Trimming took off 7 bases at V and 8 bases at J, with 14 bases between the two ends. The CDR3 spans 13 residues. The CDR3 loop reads CASTPTLGEKLFF. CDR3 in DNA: TGTGCCAGCACCCCGACCTTGGGGGAAAAACTGTTTTTT.

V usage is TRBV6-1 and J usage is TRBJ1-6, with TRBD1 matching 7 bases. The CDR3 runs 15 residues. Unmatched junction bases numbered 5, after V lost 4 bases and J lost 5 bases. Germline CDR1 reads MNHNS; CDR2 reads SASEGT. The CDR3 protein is CASSGETGNNSPLHF. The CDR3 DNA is TGTGCCAGCAGTGGTGAGACAGGGAATAATTCACCCCTCCACTTT.

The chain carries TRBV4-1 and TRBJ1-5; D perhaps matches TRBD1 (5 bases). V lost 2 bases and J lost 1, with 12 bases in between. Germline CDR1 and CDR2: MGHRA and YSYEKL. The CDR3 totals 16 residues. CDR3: CASSQSQGWSNQPQHF. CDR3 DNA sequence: TGCGCCAGCAGCCAATCTCAGGGTTGGAGCAATCAGCCCCAGCATTTT.

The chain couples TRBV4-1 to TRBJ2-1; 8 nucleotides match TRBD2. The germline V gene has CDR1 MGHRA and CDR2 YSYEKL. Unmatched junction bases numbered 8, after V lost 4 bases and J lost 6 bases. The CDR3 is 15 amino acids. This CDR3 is CASSLPAGGSNEQFF. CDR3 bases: TGCGCCAGCAGCCTCCCCGCGGGGGGTAGCAATGAGCAGTTCTTC.

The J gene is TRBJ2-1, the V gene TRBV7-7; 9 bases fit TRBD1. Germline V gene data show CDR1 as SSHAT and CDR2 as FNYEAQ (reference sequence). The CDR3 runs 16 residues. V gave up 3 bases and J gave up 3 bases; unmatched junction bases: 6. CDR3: CASSLGLDRGYNEQFF. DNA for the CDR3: TGTGCCAGCAGCTTGGGACTGGACAGGGGCTACAATGAGCAGTTCTTC.

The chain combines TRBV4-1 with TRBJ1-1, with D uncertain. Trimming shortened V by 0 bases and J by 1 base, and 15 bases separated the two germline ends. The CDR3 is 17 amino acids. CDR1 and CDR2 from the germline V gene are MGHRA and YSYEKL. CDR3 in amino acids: CASSQDQSRLANTEAFF. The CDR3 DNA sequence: TGCGCCAGCAGCCAAGATCAATCGAGGCTAGCGAACACTGAAGCTTTCTTT.

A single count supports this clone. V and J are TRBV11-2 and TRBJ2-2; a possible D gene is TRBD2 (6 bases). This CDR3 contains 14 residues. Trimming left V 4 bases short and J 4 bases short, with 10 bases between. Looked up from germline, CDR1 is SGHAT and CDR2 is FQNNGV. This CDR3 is CASSSGVLTGELFF. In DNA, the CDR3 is TGTGCCAGCAGCTCGGGGGTCCTCACCGGGGAGCTGTTTTTT.

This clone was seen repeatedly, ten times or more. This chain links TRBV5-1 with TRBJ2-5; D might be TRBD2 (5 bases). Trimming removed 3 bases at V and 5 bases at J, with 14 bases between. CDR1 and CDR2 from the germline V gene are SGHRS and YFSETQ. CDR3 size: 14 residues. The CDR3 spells CASSWETNRETQYF. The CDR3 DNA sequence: TGCGCCAGCAGCTGGGAGACGAATCGGGAGACCCAGTACTTC.

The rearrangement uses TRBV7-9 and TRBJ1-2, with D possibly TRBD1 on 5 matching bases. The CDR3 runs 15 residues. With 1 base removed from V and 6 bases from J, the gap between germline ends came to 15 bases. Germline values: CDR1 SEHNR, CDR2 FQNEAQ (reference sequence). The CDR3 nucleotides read TGTGCCAGCAGCTTAGTCTCCAGGGAGGACAATGGCTACACCTTC. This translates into CASSLVSREDNGYTF.

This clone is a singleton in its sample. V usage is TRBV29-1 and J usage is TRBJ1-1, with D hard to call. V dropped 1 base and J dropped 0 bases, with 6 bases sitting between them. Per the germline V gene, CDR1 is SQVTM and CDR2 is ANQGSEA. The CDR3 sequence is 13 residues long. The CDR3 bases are TGCAGCGTTGAAGTGTCAGTGAACACTGAAGCTTTCTTT. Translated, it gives CSVEVSVNTEAFF. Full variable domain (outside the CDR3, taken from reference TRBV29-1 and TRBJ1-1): SAVISQKPSRDICQRGTSLTIQCQVDSQVTMMFWYRQQPGQSLTLIATANQGSEATYESGFVIDKFPISRPNLTFSTLTVSNMSPEDSSIYLCSVEVSVNTEAFFGQGTRLTVV.

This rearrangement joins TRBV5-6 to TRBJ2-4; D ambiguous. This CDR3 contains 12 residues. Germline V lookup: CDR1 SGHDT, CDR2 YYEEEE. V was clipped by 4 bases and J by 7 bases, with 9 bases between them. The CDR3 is CASSEGPNIQYF. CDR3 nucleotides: TGTGCCAGCAGCGAAGGACCTAACATTCAGTACTTC. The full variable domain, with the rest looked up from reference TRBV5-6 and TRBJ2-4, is DAGVTQSPTHLIKTRGQQVTLRCSPKSGHDTVSWYQQALGQGPQFIFQYYEEEERQRGNFPDRFSGHQFPNYSSELNVNALLLGDSALYLCASSEGPNIQYFGAGTRLSVL.

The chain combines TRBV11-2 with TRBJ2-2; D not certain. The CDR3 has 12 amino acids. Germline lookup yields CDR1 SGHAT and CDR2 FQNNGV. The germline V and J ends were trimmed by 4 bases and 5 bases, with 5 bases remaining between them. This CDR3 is CASSSETGELFF. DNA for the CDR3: TGTGCCAGCAGCTCGGAGACCGGGGAGCTGTTTTTT.

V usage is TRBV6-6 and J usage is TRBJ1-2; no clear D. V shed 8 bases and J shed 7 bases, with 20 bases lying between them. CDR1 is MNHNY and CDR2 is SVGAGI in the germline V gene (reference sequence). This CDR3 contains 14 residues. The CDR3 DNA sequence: TGTGCCAGCGGTAGCCCCCGGGGAGGCTCTGGCTACACCTTC. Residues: CASGSPRGGSGYTF.

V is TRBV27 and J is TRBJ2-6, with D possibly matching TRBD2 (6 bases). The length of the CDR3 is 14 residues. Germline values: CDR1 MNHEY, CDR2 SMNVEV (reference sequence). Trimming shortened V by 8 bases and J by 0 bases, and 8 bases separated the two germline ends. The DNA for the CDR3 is TGTGCCAGCCGGGAGTTCTCTGGGGCCAACGTCCTGACTTTC. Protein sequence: CASREFSGANVLTF.